These 23 T cell receptor beta chains were all obtained from the same sample, sequenced in a study of shared clonotypes between healthy human individuals (dated by TCRdb to the early 2020s). Libraries came from the immunoSEQ multiplex PCR assay. Not all clones reach the TCRdb copy of this immuneACCESS table, which keeps in-frame sequences only. Checked studies attribute under half of the gap to unresolved V genes and leave the rest unexplained. The sample contains some 680,000 clones, around 73% of them found a single time. Together, the top ten hold around 2% of the sample. The source material was memory CD4+ T cells sorted from blood. The sample's cell subset or site label, in plain terms: CD45RA-negative fraction. Receptor source: a woman in her thirties in good health.

Worth noting for this clone: The same CDR3 can be traced to other DNA sequences in this sample. The rearrangement joins TRBV20-1 to TRBJ1-2, with D tentatively TRBD1 (5 bases). CDR3 length: 11 amino acids. V lost 3 bases to trimming and J lost 5 bases, with 7 bases between them. From germline, CDR1 is DFQATT and CDR2 SNEGSKA (reference sequence). This CDR3 is CSAREGYGYTF. The DNA of the CDR3 is TGCAGTGCTAGGGAGGGGTATGGCTACACCTTC.

V is TRBV15 and J is TRBJ2-7; the D is unclear. The germline gives CDR1 LNHNV, CDR2 YYDKDF (reference sequence). The length of the CDR3 is 14 residues. With 0 bases removed from V and 5 bases from J, the gap between germline ends came to 11 bases. The CDR3 DNA reads as TGTGCCACCAGCAGAGAAGGGCCTAGGGACGAGCAGTACTTC. Its translation is CATSREGPRDEQYF.

This clone has at least ten counts. The chain joins TRBV29-1 to TRBJ1-3, with 8 bases lining up with TRBD1. In germline, CDR1 is SQVTM, CDR2 ANQGSEA. The CDR3 covers 14 residues. After removal of 7 bases from V and 4 bases from J, the junction contained 9 bases not matched to a gene. The CDR3 reads CSAETGVAGNTIYF. The CDR3 DNA sequence: TGCAGCGCCGAGACAGGGGTGGCAGGAAACACCATATATTTT. The variable domain in full, with the rest retrieved from reference TRBV29-1 and TRBJ1-3, is SAVISQKPSRDICQRGTSLTIQCQVDSQVTMMFWYRQQPGQSLTLIATANQGSEATYESGFVIDKFPISRPNLTFSTLTVSNMSPEDSSIYLCSAETGVAGNTIYFGEGSWLTVV.

This clone was observed a few times. The CDR3 here is CASSYSGARGWREQYF. CDR3 bases: TGTGCCAGCAGTTACTCCGGGGCGAGGGGCTGGAGGGAGCAGTACTTC. The rearrangement joins TRBV6-5 to TRBJ2-7; D is possibly TRBD1 or TRBD2 (5 bases each). The CDR3 consists of 16 residues. The V and J ends lost 0 bases and 7 bases respectively, with 19 bases between them. Germline CDR1 and CDR2: MNHEY and SVGAGI.

The chain joins TRBV2 to TRBJ2-1; 9 nucleotides agree with TRBD2. The CDR3 length is 14 residues. After removal of 6 bases from V and 6 bases from J, the junction contained 6 bases not matched to a gene. Per germline, CDR1 SNHLY and CDR2 FYNNEI. The CDR3 DNA reads TGTGCCAGCAGGCGGGAGGGTTACGGCAATGAGCAGTTCTTC. Protein product: CASRREGYGNEQFF.

This clone occurred a few times. This chain links TRBV10-3 with TRBJ1-5, with TRBD1 as a possible D gene (5 bases). The V end was cut by 3 bases, the J end by 3 bases, with 9 bases between. Looked up from germline, CDR1 is ENHRY and CDR2 is SYGVKD. This CDR3 region has 14 residues. For the CDR3, the DNA is TGTGCCATCAGTGATCGAGGGGACAATCAGCCCCAGCATTTT. Residues: CAISDRGDNQPQHF.

Turning to this clone: Other DNA sequences of this sample code for an identical CDR3. V is TRBV28 and J is TRBJ2-7; D is unresolved. Germline V lookup: CDR1 MDHEN, CDR2 SYDVKM. Trimming pared 4 bases from V and 2 bases from J, leaving 6 bases between. The CDR3 contains 12 residues. The CDR3 bases are TGTGCCAGCAGTTCCGTCACCTACGAGCAGTACTTC. The encoded protein is CASSSVTYEQYF.

In this sample, this clone turned up a few times. The rearrangement links TRBV4-1 to TRBJ2-7, with 8 bases aligning to TRBD1. The ends lost 2 bases at V and 3 bases at J; junction bases unmatched: 6. Germline CDR1 and CDR2: MGHRA and YSYEKL. The CDR3 runs to 15 residues. The CDR3 region is CASSQPGTGRYEQYF. CDR3 in DNA: TGCGCCAGCAGCCAACCCGGGACAGGCCGCTACGAGCAGTACTTC.

This sequence joins TRBV19 and TRBJ2-1; the D gene is possibly TRBD1 (5 bases). CDR1 is LNHDA, CDR2 SQIVND, per germline (reference sequence). The V end lost 3 bases, the J end lost 5 bases, and 8 bases lay between the germline ends. The CDR3 has 13 residues. The chain's CDR3 is CASSMGQNNEQFF. The CDR3 DNA follows: TGTGCCAGTAGTATGGGGCAGAACAATGAGCAGTTCTTC. Combining the CDR3 with reference TRBV19 and TRBJ2-1 gives the whole variable domain DGGITQSPKYLFRKEGQNVTLSCEQNLNHDAMYWYRQDPGQGLRLIYYSQIVNDFQKGDIAEGYSVSREKKESFPLTVTSAQKNPTAFYLCASSMGQNNEQFFGPGTRLTVL.

The chain employs TRBV19 and TRBJ1-2; D remains unclear. Germline-derived CDR1 and CDR2 are LNHDA and SQIVND (reference sequence). V dropped 6 bases and J dropped 3 bases, with 14 bases sitting between them. CDR3 size: 14 residues. This chain's CDR3 is CASRVGPGDYGYTF. The CDR3 nucleotides read TGTGCCAGTAGAGTCGGACCTGGGGACTATGGCTACACCTTC.

The chain carries TRBV28 and TRBJ2-1; D unresolved. The CDR3 loop spans 10 amino acids. The germline gives CDR1 MDHEN, CDR2 SYDVKM. With 6 bases removed from V and 10 bases from J, the gap between germline ends came to 7 bases. The CDR3 here is CASRGEEQFF. CDR3 DNA: TGTGCCAGCAGGGGCGAGGAGCAGTTCTTC.

The CDR3: CASSLRTSGSYNEQFF. The CDR3 DNA is TGTGCCAGTAGTCTGCGGACTAGCGGGTCCTACAATGAGCAGTTCTTC. This sequence joins TRBV19 and TRBJ2-1; 11 bases fit TRBD2. This CDR3 contains 16 residues. The V and J ends lost 5 bases and 1 base, in that order; junction bases with no gene match: 4. Germline CDR1 and CDR2: LNHDA and SQIVND (reference sequence). The whole variable domain, remainder taken from reference TRBV19 and TRBJ2-1, is DGGITQSPKYLFRKEGQNVTLSCEQNLNHDAMYWYRQDPGQGLRLIYYSQIVNDFQKGDIAEGYSVSREKKESFPLTVTSAQKNPTAFYLCASSLRTSGSYNEQFFGPGTRLTVL.

This chain uses TRBV29-1 with TRBJ2-3, with 13 bases that match TRBD2. Looked up from germline, CDR1 is SQVTM and CDR2 is ANQGSEA. V was clipped by 6 bases and J by 0 bases; unmatched bases: 6. The CDR3 is made up of 16 amino acids. The CDR3 loop reads CSVAGLAGLSTDTQYF. CDR3 bases: TGCAGCGTAGCGGGACTAGCGGGATTAAGCACAGATACGCAGTATTTT.

The V call is TRBV7-8, the J call TRBJ2-1, with 9 nucleotides matching TRBD2. Germline-derived CDR1 and CDR2 are SGHVS and FQNEAQ. The CDR3 sequence is 16 residues long. J lost 9 bases, V lost 4 bases, and 13 bases had no gene match. The CDR3 sequence: CASSSVPGLAGGEQFF. Written as DNA, the CDR3 is TGTGCCAGCAGCTCAGTCCCGGGACTAGCCGGAGGTGAGCAGTTCTTC.

This sequence joins TRBV2 and TRBJ2-2; TRBD2 aligns across 10 bases. After removal of 10 bases from V and 2 bases from J, the junction contained 4 bases not matched to a gene. This CDR3 spans 14 amino acids. Germline V gives CDR1 SNHLY, CDR2 FYNNEI. Here the CDR3 DNA reads TGTGCCACCAAGCGGGAGGGAAACACCGGGGAGCTGTTTTTT. This codes for CATKREGNTGELFF.

Note on this clone: Other DNA sequences from this sample encode an identical CDR3 as well. V and J are TRBV28 and TRBJ2-3, with D perhaps matching TRBD2 (5 bases). V lost 6 bases and J 1 base, leaving 8 bases between the germline ends. Per the germline V gene, CDR1 is MDHEN and CDR2 is SYDVKM. CDR3 length: 13 residues. The CDR3 protein is CASRKGGTDTQYF. The CDR3 DNA sequence: TGTGCCAGCAGGAAGGGAGGCACAGATACGCAGTATTTT. Combining the CDR3 with reference TRBV28 and TRBJ2-3 gives the whole variable domain DVKVTQSSRYLVKRTGEKVFLECVQDMDHENMFWYRQDPGLGLRLIYFSYDVKMKEKGDIPEGYSVSREKKERFSLILESASTNQTSMYLCASRKGGTDTQYFGPGTRLTVL.

At least ten counts were recorded for this clone. V and J are TRBV18 and TRBJ2-1; 7 bases map to TRBD1. The CDR3 extends over 15 amino acids. Germline V gene sequence: CDR1 KGHSH, CDR2 LQKENI. J was trimmed by 3 bases and V by 6 bases; bases with no gene match: 8. The CDR3 loop reads CASSTTGNFYNEQFF. For the CDR3, the DNA is TGTGCCAGCTCCACGACAGGGAACTTCTACAATGAGCAGTTCTTC.

This clone was detected many times. Other DNA sequences of this sample code for an identical CDR3. The rearrangement joins TRBV6-5 to TRBJ1-3; the D is unclear. The CDR3 length is 15 residues. V was trimmed by 5 bases and J by 2 bases, leaving 13 bases between them. Germline V gives CDR1 MNHEY, CDR2 SVGAGI. In DNA, the CDR3 is TGTGCCAGCAGTCCCCACGGTGTGGCTGGAAACACCATATATTTT. It encodes CASSPHGVAGNTIYF.

The chain links TRBV5-8 to TRBJ2-4; 9 bases match TRBD1. This CDR3 is 15 amino acids long. Trimming took 0 bases from V and 9 from J; bases not matched to a gene: 7. Germline lookup yields CDR1 SGHTS and CDR2 YDEGEE. In nucleotides, the CDR3 is TGTGCCAGCAGCTTGGTGGGGACAGGGAACGCCATTCAGTACTTC. As protein: CASSLVGTGNAIQYF.

The chain couples TRBV5-6 to TRBJ1-4; perhaps TRBD1 as D (5 bases). Germline values: CDR1 SGHDT, CDR2 YYEEEE. The V gene lost 1 base and the J gene lost 0 bases, with 13 bases spanning the gap. This CDR3 has 17 amino acids. CDR3 DNA: TGTGCCAGCAGCTTGTTCGGACACACCACAACTAATGAAAAACTGTTTTTT. This codes for CASSLFGHTTTNEKLFF. The entire variable domain, with the rest obtained from reference TRBV5-6 and TRBJ1-4, is as follows: DAGVTQSPTHLIKTRGQQVTLRCSPKSGHDTVSWYQQALGQGPQFIFQYYEEEERQRGNFPDRFSGHQFPNYSSELNVNALLLGDSALYLCASSLFGHTTTNEKLFFGSGTQLSVL.

A single count supports this clone. J is TRBJ1-2 and V is TRBV2; the D is unclear. CDR1 is SNHLY and CDR2 is FYNNEI in the germline V gene. This CDR3 spans 13 amino acids. The V end lost 3 bases, the J end lost 8 bases, and 13 bases lay between the germline ends. This chain's CDR3 is CASSDLRIGGYTF. In DNA, the CDR3 is TGTGCCAGCAGTGATTTGAGGATCGGGGGCTACACCTTC.

The genes are TRBV10-2 and TRBJ1-4; TRBD1 might be the D (5 bases). The ends were cut back, 2 bases at V and 8 bases at J, with 15 bases in the middle. CDR1 is WSHSY, CDR2 SAAADI, per germline. This CDR3 spans 15 amino acids. The CDR3 spells CASSEGRGAREKLFF. The CDR3 DNA reads TGCGCCAGCAGTGAGGGGCGTGGGGCGCGGGAAAAACTGTTTTTT.

The V call is TRBV28, the J call TRBJ1-1; unclear D gene. From germline, CDR1 is MDHEN and CDR2 SYDVKM. The germline V and J ends were trimmed by 3 bases and 0 bases, with 20 bases remaining between them. CDR3 length equals 18 residues. The CDR3 is CASSFFGPRAPMNTEAFF. The CDR3 nucleotides are TGTGCCAGCAGTTTTTTTGGGCCCCGAGCCCCTATGAACACTGAAGCTTTCTTT.